This T cell receptor (beta chain) was recovered during a study of identical twins. Study results and caveats: Fewer insertions were carried by abundant cord blood beta clonotypes, but none was seen in memory repertoires. Shared out-of-frame alpha sequences (those common to twins) showed excess low generation probability.

Notes on this clonotype: As yet, its antigen is unknown.

CDR3 length: 14 amino acids. Germline trimming cut 4 bases from V and 6 bases from J; bases unmatched to any gene: 9. Germline loops: CDR1 GTSNPN, CDR2 SVGIG (reference sequence). Using its own MiXCR run on the 5' RACE reads, TCRdb lists one record per CDR3 protein. The data hold around 490,000 distinct CDR3 sequences, with over 11% observed a single time. Another study also made use of these data, one on yellow fever vaccine responses in identical twins.

What was sequenced was CD4+ T cells sorted from blood. The sequence came from a woman younger than 35 in good health. This chain connects TRBV30 to TRBJ2-7; 10 bases agree with TRBD2. The DNA of the CDR3 is TGTGCCTGGAAACGCCTAGCGGGAGAAGGCGAGCAGTACTTC. Translating gives CAWKRLAGEGEQYF. The whole variable domain, filled in from reference TRBV30 and TRBJ2-7, reads SQTIHQWPATLVQPVGSPLSLECTVEGTSNPNLYWYRQAAGRGLQLLFYSVGIGQISSEVPQNLSASRPQDRQFILSSKKLLLSDSGFYLCAWKRLAGEGEQYFGPGTRLTVT.